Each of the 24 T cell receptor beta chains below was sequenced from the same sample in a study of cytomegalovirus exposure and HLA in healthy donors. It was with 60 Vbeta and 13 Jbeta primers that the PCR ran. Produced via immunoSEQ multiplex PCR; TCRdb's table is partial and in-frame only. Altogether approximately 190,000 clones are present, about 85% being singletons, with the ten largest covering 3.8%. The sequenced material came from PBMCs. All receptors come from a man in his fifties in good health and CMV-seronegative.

In nucleotides, the CDR3 is TGTGCCAGCAGCGTAAGTCTGGACAGGGGGCTTAATTCACCCCTCCACTTT. Protein: CASSVSLDRGLNSPLHF. This chain joins TRBV9 and TRBJ1-6; TRBD1 matches 11 bases. From germline, CDR1 is SGDLS and CDR2 YYNGEE. The CDR3 runs to 17 residues. V shed 1 base, J shed 6 bases, and the junction held 6 bases outside the gene matches.

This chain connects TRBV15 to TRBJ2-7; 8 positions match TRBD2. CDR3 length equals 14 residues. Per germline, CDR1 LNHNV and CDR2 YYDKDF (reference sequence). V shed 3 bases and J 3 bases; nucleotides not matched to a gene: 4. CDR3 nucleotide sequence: TGTGCCACCAGCAGCACGGCGGGGGGCTACGAGCAGTACTTC. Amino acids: CATSSTAGGYEQYF.

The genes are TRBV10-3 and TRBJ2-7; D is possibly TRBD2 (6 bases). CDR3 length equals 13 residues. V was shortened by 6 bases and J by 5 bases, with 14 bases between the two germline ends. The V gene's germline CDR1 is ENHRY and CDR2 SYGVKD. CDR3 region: CAISARPGDEQYF. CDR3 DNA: TGTGCCATCAGCGCCCGACCGGGGGACGAGCAGTACTTC.

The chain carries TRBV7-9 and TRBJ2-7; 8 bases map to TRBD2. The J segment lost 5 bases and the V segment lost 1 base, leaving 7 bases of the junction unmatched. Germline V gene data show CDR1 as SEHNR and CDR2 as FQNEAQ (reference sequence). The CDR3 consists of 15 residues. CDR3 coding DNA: TGTGCCAGCAGCTTAGAAGGGCGGCGGGGGGACGAGCAGTACTTC. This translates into CASSLEGRRGDEQYF.

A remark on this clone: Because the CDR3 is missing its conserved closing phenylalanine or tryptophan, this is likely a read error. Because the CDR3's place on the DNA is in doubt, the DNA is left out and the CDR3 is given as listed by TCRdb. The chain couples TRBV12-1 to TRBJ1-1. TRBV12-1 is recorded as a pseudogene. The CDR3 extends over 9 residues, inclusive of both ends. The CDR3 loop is CASSFEHVR.

In nucleotides, the CDR3 is TGTGCCCGGACTGCGAATGAAAAACTGTTTTTT. Its protein product is CARTANEKLFF. This rearrangement joins TRBV30 to TRBJ1-4; no definite D call. CDR3 length: 11 residues. V was pared by 8 bases and J by 5 bases, with 9 bases between. Looked up from germline, CDR1 is GTSNPN and CDR2 is SVGIG (reference sequence).

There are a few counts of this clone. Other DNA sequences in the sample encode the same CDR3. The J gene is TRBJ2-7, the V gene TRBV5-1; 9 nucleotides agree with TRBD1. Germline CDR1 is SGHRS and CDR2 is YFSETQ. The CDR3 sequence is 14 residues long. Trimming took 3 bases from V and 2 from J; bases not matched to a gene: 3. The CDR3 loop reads CASSSRDRAYEQYF. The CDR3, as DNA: TGCGCCAGCAGCTCCCGGGACAGGGCCTACGAGCAGTACTTC.

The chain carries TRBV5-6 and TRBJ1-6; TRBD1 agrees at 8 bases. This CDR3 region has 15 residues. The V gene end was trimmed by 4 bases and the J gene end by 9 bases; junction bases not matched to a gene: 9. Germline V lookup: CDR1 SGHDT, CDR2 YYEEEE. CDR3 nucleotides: TGTGCCAGCAGCCAATTCCCGGGACAGGTTTCACCCCTCCACTTT. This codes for CASSQFPGQVSPLHF. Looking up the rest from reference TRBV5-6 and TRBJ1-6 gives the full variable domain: DAGVTQSPTHLIKTRGQQVTLRCSPKSGHDTVSWYQQALGQGPQFIFQYYEEEERQRGNFPDRFSGHQFPNYSSELNVNALLLGDSALYLCASSQFPGQVSPLHFGNGTRLTVT.

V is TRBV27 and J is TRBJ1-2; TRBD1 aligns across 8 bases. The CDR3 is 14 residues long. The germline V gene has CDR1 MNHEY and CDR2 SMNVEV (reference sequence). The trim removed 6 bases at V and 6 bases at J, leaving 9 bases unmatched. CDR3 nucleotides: TGTGCCAGCAGCCCTAGCAGGACAGGGCATGGCTACACCTTC. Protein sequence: CASSPSRTGHGYTF.

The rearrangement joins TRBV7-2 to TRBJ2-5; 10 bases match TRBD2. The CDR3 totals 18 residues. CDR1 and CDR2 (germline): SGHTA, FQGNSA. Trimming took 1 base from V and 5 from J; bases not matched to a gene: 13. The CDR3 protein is CASSLERGSGGRGETQYF. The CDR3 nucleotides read TGTGCCAGCAGCTTAGAACGTGGTAGCGGGGGGAGGGGGGAGACCCAGTACTTC. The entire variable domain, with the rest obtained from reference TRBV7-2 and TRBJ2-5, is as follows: GAGVSQSPSNKVTEKGKDVELRCDPISGHTALYWYRQSLGQGLEFLIYFQGNSAPDKSGLPSDRFSAERTGGSVSTLTIQRTQQEDSAVYLCASSLERGSGGRGETQYFGPGTRLLVL.

The CDR3 spells CASGFDRNTGELFF. In DNA, the CDR3 is TGTGCTAGTGGTTTCGACAGGAACACCGGGGAGCTGTTTTTT. This chain joins TRBV12-5 and TRBJ2-2; weak D call: TRBD1 (5 bases). Trimming cost V 3 bases and J 1 base, with 6 bases left between them. The length of the CDR3 is 14 residues. In germline, CDR1 is LGHNT, CDR2 FRNRAP.

The CDR3 reads CATAGEGGNQPQHF. CDR3 bases: TGTGCCACCGCGGGGGAGGGCGGCAATCAGCCCCAGCATTTT. This chain joins TRBV10-3 and TRBJ1-5; possible D gene TRBD1, 5 bases. CDR1 is ENHRY, CDR2 SYGVKD, per germline. CDR3 size: 14 residues. V gave up 10 bases and J gave up 2 bases, with 15 bases separating them.

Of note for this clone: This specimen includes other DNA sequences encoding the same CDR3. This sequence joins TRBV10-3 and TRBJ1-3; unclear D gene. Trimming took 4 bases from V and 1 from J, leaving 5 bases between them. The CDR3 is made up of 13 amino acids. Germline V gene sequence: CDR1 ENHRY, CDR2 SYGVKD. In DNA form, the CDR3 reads TGTGCCATCAGTGCGGGGTCTGGAAACACCATATATTTT. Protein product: CAISAGSGNTIYF.

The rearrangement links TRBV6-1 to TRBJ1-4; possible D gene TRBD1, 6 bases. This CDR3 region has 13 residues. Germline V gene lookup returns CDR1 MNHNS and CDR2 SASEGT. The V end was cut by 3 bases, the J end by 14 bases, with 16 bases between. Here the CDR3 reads CASSEGHPVRLFF. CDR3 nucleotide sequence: TGTGCCAGCAGTGAGGGACACCCGGTCAGGCTGTTTTTT.

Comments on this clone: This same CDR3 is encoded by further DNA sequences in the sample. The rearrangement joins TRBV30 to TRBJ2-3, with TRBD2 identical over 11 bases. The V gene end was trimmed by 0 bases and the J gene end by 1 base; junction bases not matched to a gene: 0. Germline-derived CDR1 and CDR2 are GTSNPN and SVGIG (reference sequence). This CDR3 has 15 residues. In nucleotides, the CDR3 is TGTGCCTGGAGTGTGGGACTAGCGGGCACAGATACGCAGTATTTT. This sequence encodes CAWSVGLAGTDTQYF.

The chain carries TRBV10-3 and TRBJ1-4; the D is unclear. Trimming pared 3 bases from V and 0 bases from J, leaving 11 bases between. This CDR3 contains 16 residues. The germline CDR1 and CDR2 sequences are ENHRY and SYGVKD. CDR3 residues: CAISEGDLTTNEKLFF. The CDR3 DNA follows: TGTGCCATCAGTGAAGGAGACCTTACAACTAATGAAAAACTGTTTTTT.

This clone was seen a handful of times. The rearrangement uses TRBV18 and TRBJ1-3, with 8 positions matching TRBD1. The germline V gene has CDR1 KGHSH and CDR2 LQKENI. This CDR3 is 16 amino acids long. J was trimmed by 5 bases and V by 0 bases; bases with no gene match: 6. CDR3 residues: CASSPPGQAERNTIYF. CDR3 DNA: TGTGCCAGCTCACCACCGGGACAGGCGGAAAGAAACACCATATATTTT.

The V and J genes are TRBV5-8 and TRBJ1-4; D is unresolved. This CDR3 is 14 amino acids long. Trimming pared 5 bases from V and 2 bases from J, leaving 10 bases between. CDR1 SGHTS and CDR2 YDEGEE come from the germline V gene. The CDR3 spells CASSPRGTNEKLFF. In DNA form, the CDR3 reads TGTGCCAGCAGTCCTAGAGGGACTAATGAAAAACTGTTTTTT.

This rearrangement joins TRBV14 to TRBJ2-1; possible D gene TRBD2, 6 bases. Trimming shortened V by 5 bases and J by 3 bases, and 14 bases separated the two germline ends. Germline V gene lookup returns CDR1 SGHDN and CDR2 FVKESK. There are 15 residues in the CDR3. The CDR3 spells CASSLFSGFYNEQFF. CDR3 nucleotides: TGTGCCAGCAGCTTATTTAGCGGCTTCTACAATGAGCAGTTCTTC.

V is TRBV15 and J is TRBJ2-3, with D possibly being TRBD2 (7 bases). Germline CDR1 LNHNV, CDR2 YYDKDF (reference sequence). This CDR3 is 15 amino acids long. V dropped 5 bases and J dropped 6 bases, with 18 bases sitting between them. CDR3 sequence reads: CATSLGRGASDTQYF. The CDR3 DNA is TGTGCCACCAGCCTTGGACGGGGGGCCTCGGATACGCAGTATTTT.

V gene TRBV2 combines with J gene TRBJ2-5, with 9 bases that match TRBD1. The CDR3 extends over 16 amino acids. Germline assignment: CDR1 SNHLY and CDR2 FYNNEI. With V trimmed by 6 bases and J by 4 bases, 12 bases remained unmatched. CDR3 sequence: CASRDRGNLGGETQYF. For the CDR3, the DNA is TGTGCCAGCAGGGACAGGGGTAATCTTGGGGGAGAGACCCAGTACTTC.

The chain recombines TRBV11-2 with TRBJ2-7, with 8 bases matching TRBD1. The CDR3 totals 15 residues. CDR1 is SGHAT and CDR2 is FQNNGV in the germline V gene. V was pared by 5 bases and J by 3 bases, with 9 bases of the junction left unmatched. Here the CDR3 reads CASSPTGQGNYEQYF. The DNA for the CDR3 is TGTGCCAGCAGCCCAACAGGACAGGGAAACTACGAGCAGTACTTC.

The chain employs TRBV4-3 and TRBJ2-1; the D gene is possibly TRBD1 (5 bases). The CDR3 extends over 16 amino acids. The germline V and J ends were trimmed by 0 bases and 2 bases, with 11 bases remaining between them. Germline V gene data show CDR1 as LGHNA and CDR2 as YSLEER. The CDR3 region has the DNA TGCGCCAGCAGCCAAGAACGCAGGGCCCCCTACAATGAGCAGTTCTTC. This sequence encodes CASSQERRAPYNEQFF.

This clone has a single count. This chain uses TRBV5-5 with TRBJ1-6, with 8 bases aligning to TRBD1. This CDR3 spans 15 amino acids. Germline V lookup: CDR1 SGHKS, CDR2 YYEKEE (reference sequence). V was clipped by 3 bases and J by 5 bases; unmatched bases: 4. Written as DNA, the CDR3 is TGTGCCAGCAGCTCCTGGACAGGGAATAATTCACCCCTCCACTTT. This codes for CASSSWTGNNSPLHF. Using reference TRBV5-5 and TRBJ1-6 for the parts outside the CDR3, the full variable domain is DAGVTQSPTHLIKTRGQQVTLRCSPISGHKSVSWYQQVLGQGPQFIFQYYEKEERGRGNFPDRFSARQFPNYSSELNVNALLLGDSALYLCASSSWTGNNSPLHFGNGTRLTVT.